This TCR beta chain was captured in a study of glioma-infiltrating T cells. Ten or more counts support this clonotype. Its antigen is currently unknown. The iRepertoire nested amplicon-rescue multiplex PCR amplified TCR alpha and beta CDR3s from RNA. One-step reverse transcription and amplification started from roughly 100-400 ng of tissue mRNA or PBMC total RNA. Each CDR3 protein is one row after TCRdb ran MiXCR on the multiplex PCR reads. The table lists some 99,000 distinct CDR3 sequences, less than 30% of them singletons. Findings and caveats of the study: Tissue-blood divergence was below expectation in non-neoplastic patients, above in gliomas. Only very few CDR3 sequences appeared in both tissue and blood.

Germline V gene data show CDR1 as MNHNS and CDR2 as SASEGT. Trimming removed 6 bases at V and 3 bases at J, with 9 bases between. This CDR3 is 13 amino acids long. Sequencing was performed on glioma tissue, nonneoplastic brain tissue, or PBMCs (not recorded which). V is TRBV6-1 and J is TRBJ2-1; possibly TRBD2 for D (6 bases). The clonotype comes from a human donor with low-grade glioma or glioblastoma, undergoing nonglioma brain surgery, or in good health (not recorded which). In DNA, the CDR3 is TGTGCCAGCAGCCCCGGGAGCTACAATGAGCAGTTCTTC. It is translated as CASSPGSYNEQFF.